This TCR beta chain was obtained from a study of shared clonotypes between healthy human individuals. Germline CDR1 reads KGHSH; CDR2 reads LQKENI. The CDR3 length is 13 residues. V was shortened by 3 bases and J by 5 bases, with 11 bases between the two germline ends. Clones were read by immunoSEQ multiplex PCR, and TCRdb kept only the in-frame ones, dropping some. Of fewer than 1.8 million clones listed, 98% to 99% are singletons. The receptor was isolated from a man aged 30-40 years in good health. Specimen: naive CD4+ T cells sorted from blood. Subset indicated: CD45RA+ positively selected. The chain has TRBV18 and TRBJ2-7; D not resolved. This CDR3 is CASSPLLWNEQYF. CDR3 DNA: TGTGCCAGCTCACCCTTATTGTGGAACGAGCAGTACTTC.